This T cell receptor (beta chain) stems from a study of identical twins. Findings and caveats of the study: One should note that invariant MAIT and iNKT cells could partly confound zero-insertion analyses. Cross-sectional statistics underpinned the conclusions; the same donors were not followed.

Only a few counts were recorded for this clonotype. The antigen is undetermined. cDNA carried unique molecular identifiers, and a universal primer site was added by template switching. TCRdb processed the 5' RACE reads anew with MiXCR; each CDR3 protein has one entry. The sample lists about 1.7 million distinct CDR3 sequences; under 35% were seen once. The CDR3 has 17 residues. Between the trimmed V and J ends, which lost 0 bases and 1 base, there was a span of 10 bases. The V gene's germline CDR1 is ENHRY and CDR2 SYGVKD. The TCR originated in a newborn girl in good health. Material for sequencing was cord blood. This rearrangement joins TRBV10-3 to TRBJ2-6, with no clear D. The CDR3 DNA sequence: TGTGCCATCAGTGAGTCCGGCTTCGCTTCTGGGGCCAACGTCCTGACTTTC. Translated: CAISESGFASGANVLTF.